The 6 T cell receptor beta chains given below trace back to one sample, sequenced in a study of CD8 T cells in ankylosing spondylitis. MiXCR was run by TCRdb on the 5' RACE reads, yielding one entry per CDR3 protein. Among 250,000 or so distinct CDR3 sequences listed, more than 20% were seen once. Sequencing used blood, either unsorted or a sorted T cell fraction (not recorded which). The receptor source for this set is a male donor with ankylosing spondylitis or in good health (not recorded which).

The chain carries TRBV12-3 or TRBV12-4 and TRBJ2-5; 10 bases agree with TRBD1. CDR3 length: 14 residues. V shed 7 bases and J 7 bases; nucleotides not matched to a gene: 9. CDR3 loop: CASTFETGGATQYF. CDR3 bases: TGTGCCAGCACTTTTGAGACAGGGGGCGCGACCCAGTACTTC.

This rearrangement joins TRBV15 to TRBJ2-1; TRBD2 might be the D (6 bases). V gave up 0 bases and J gave up 15 bases, with 12 bases separating them. The CDR3 contains 12 residues. Germline CDR1 and CDR2: LNHNV and YYDKDF (reference sequence). The CDR3 protein is CATSRDSRGRFF. The DNA of the CDR3 is TGTGCCACCAGCAGAGATTCGCGGGGCCGGTTCTTC.

The rearrangement links TRBV12-3 or TRBV12-4 to TRBJ2-7; D not certain. The V and J ends lost 5 bases and 7 bases respectively, with 9 bases between them. The CDR3 runs to 11 residues. The CDR3 bases are TGTGCCAGCAGTGACGCCGAGGAGCAGTACTTC. Protein sequence: CASSDAEEQYF.

The genes are TRBV5-1 and TRBJ2-1; 7 bases are a match to TRBD1. Per germline, CDR1 SGHRS and CDR2 YFSETQ. J gave up 10 bases and V 3 bases, and 10 bases lay outside the gene matches. This CDR3 comprises 14 residues. CDR3 nucleotide sequence: TGCGCCAGCAGCTGGTACAGGGGTGTTAGCGAGCAGTTCTTC. It yields the protein CASSWYRGVSEQFF. The full variable domain, with the rest looked up from reference TRBV5-1 and TRBJ2-1, is KAGVTQTPRYLIKTRGQQVTLSCSPISGHRSVSWYQQTPGQGLQFLFEYFSETQRNKGNFPGRFSGRQFSNSRSEMNVSTLELGDSALYLCASSWYRGVSEQFFGPGTRLTVL.

This clonotype has at least ten counts. The CDR3 is CATSDPSRAGNTGELFF. CDR3 nucleotides: TGTGCCACCAGTGATCCATCAAGGGCAGGGAACACCGGGGAGCTGTTTTTT. This chain links TRBV24-1 with TRBJ2-2; D gene ambiguous. Germline CDR1 is KGHDR and CDR2 is SFDVKD. Trimming removed 3 bases from V and 1 base from J, with 14 bases in between. This CDR3 contains 17 residues.

There are many counts of this clonotype. V usage is TRBV4-2 and J usage is TRBJ1-2; D gene unclear. The germline V and J ends were trimmed by 0 bases and 6 bases, with 8 bases remaining between them. The CDR3 consists of 13 residues. In germline, CDR1 is LGHNA, CDR2 YNFKEQ. This CDR3 is CASSQDLWDGYTF. The CDR3 DNA sequence: TGTGCCAGCAGCCAAGATCTTTGGGATGGCTACACCTTC.